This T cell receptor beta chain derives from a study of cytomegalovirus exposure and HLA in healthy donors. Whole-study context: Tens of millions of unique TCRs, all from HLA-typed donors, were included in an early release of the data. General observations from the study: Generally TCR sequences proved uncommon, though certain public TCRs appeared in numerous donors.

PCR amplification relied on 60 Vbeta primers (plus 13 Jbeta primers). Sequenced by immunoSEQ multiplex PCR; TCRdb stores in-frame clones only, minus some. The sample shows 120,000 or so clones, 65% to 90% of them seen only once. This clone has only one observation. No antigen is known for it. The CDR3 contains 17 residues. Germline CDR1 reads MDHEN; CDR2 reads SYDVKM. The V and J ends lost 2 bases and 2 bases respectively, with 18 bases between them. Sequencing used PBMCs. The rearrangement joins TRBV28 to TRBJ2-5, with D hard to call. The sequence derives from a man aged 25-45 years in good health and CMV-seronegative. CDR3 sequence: CASSLVATSTIQETQYF. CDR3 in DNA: TGTGCCAGCAGTTTAGTGGCCACATCAACAATACAAGAGACCCAGTACTTC.